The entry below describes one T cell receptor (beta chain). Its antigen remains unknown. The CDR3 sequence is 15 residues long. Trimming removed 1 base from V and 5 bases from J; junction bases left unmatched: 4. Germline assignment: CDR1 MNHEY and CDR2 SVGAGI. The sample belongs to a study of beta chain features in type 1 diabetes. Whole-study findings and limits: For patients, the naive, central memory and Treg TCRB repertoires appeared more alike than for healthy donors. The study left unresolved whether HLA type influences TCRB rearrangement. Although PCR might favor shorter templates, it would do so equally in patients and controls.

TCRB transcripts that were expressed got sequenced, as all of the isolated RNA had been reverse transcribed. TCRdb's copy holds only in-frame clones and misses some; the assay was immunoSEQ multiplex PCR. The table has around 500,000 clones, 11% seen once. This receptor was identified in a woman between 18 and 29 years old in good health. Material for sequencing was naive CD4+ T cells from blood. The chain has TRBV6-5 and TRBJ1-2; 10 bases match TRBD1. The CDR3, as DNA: TGTGCCAGCAGTTACTGGGACAGGGGCTTATATGGCTACACCTTC. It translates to CASSYWDRGLYGYTF.